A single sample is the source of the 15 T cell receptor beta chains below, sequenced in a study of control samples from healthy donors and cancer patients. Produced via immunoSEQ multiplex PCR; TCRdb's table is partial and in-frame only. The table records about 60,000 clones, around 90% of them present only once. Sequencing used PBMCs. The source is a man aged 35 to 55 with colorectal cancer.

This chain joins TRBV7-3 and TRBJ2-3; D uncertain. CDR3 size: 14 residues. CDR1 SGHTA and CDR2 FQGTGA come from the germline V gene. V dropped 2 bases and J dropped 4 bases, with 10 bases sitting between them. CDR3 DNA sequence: TGTGCCAGCAGCTTACTGGCAGACCCAGATACGCAGTATTTT. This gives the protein CASSLLADPDTQYF.

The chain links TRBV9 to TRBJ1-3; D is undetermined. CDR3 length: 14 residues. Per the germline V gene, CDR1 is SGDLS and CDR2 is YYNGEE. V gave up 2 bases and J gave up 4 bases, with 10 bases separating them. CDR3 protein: CASSVYDGGNTIYF. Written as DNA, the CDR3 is TGTGCCAGCAGCGTCTATGATGGCGGAAACACCATATATTTT.

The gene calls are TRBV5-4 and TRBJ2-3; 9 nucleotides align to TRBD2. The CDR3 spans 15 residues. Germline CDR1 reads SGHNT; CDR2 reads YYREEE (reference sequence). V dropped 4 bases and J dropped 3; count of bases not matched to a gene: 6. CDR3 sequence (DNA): TGTGCCAGCAGCAATAGCGGGGGTAAAACAGATACGCAGTATTTT. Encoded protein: CASSNSGGKTDTQYF.

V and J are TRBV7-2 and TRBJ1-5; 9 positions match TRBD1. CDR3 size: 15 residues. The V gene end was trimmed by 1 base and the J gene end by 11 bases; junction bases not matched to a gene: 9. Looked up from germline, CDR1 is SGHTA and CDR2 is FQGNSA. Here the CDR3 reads CASSLGGTGRKAQHF. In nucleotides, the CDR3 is TGTGCCAGCAGCTTAGGGGGGACAGGGCGAAAAGCCCAGCATTTT. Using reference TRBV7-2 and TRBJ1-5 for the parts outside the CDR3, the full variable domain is GAGVSQSPSNKVTEKGKDVELRCDPISGHTALYWYRQSLGQGLEFLIYFQGNSAPDKSGLPSDRFSAERTGGSVSTLTIQRTQQEDSAVYLCASSLGGTGRKAQHFGDGTRLSIL.

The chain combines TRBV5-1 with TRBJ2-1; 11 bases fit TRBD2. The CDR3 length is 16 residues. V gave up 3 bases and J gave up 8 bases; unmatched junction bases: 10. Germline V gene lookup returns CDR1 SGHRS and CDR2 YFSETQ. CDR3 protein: CASSWGASGGTYEQFF. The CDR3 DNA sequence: TGCGCCAGCAGCTGGGGTGCTAGCGGGGGGACGTATGAGCAGTTCTTC.

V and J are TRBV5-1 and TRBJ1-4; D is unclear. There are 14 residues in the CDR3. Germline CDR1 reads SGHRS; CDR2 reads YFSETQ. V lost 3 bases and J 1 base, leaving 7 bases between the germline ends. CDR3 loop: CASSSRGTNEKLFF. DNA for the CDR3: TGCGCCAGCAGCTCGCGGGGAACTAATGAAAAACTGTTTTTT.

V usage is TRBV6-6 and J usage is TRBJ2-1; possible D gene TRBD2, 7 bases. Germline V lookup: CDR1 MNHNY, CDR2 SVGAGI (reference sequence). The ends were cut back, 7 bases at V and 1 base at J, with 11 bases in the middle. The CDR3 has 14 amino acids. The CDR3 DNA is TGTGCCAGCAAGGGGGGGGAATCCTACAATGAGCAGTTCTTC. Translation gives CASKGGESYNEQFF.

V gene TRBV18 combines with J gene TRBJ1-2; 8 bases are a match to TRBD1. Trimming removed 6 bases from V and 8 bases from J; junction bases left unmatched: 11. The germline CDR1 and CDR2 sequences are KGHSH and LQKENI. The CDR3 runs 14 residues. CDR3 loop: CASSYRDRPVGYTF. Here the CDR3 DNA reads TGTGCCAGCTCGTACCGGGACAGGCCTGTGGGCTACACCTTC.

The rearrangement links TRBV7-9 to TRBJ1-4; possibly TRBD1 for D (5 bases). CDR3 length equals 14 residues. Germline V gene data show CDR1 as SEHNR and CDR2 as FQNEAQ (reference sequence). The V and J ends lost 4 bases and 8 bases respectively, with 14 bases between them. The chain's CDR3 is CASSSQGLQEKLFF. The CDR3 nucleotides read TGTGCCAGCAGCTCTCAGGGTTTACAAGAAAAACTGTTTTTT.

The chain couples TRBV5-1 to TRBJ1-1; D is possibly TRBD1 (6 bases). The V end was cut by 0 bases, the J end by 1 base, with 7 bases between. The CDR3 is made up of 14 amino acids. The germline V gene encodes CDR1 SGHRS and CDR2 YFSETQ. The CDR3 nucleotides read TGCGCCAGCAGCTTGGCGACAGGGAACACTGAAGCTTTCTTT. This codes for CASSLATGNTEAFF.

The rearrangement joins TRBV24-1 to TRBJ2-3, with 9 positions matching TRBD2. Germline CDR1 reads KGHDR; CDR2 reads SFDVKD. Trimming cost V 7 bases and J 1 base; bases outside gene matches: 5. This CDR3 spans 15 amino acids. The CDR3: CATRGPSGGTDTQYF. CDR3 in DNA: TGTGCCACCAGAGGTCCTAGCGGGGGCACAGATACGCAGTATTTT.

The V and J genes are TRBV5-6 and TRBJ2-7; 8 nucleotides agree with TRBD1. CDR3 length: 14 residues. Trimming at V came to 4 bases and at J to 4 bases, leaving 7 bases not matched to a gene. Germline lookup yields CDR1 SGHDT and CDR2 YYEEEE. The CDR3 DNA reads TGTGCCAGCAGCCAACGGACAGGGCCGTACGAGCAGTACTTC. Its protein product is CASSQRTGPYEQYF.

The CDR3 sequence: CASRGNRDRGTEAFF. In DNA form, the CDR3 reads TGTGCCAGCAGGGGTAACCGGGACAGGGGCACTGAAGCTTTCTTT. This rearrangement joins TRBV2 to TRBJ1-1; 10 bases match TRBD1. Germline CDR1 reads SNHLY; CDR2 reads FYNNEI. The ends lost 6 bases at V and 4 bases at J; junction bases unmatched: 8. The CDR3 runs to 15 residues.

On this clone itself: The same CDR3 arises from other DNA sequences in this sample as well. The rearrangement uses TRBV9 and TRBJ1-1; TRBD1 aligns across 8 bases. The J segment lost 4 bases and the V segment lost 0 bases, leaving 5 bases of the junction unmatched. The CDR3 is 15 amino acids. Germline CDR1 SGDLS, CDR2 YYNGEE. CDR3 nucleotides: TGTGCCAGCAGCGTAGTGGCAGGGGGCTCCACTGAAGCTTTCTTT. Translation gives CASSVVAGGSTEAFF.

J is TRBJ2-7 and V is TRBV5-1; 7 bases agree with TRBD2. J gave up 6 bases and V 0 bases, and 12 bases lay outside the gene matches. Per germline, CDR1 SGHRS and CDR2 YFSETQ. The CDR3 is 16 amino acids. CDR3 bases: TGCGCCAGCAGCTTGGAGGGAGGGGCCAGGGTAGGCGAGCAGTACTTC. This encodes CASSLEGGARVGEQYF.